Presented here are 2 T cell receptor beta chains from one specimen sequenced in a study of blood T cells in healthy people across ages (dated by TCRdb to between 2015 and 2017). Libraries were built with 5' RACE. TCRdb names Illumina HiSeq 2500 as the instrument used. A second PCR of roughly 7 to 11 cycles was performed with a sample-barcoded 5' primer and a J-beta primer mix. TCRdb trimmed the raw reads at Q25, called clones with MiXCR and kept productive beta chains. Each record represents a unique CDR3 protein, reported with the most common genes and DNA among its rows. The sample includes some 730,000 distinct CDR3 sequences, with 20% to 25% observed a single time. The ten largest clones take up about 20% of the sample. What was sequenced was blood. The receptors stem from a man between 65 and 85 years old in good health.

This clonotype was observed a few times. The chain uses TRBV5-1 and TRBJ2-3; weak D call: TRBD2 (5 bases). Germline V gene data show CDR1 as SGHRS and CDR2 as YFSETQ. Trimming stripped 0 bases from V and 4 bases from J, with 12 bases between. This CDR3 comprises 15 residues. The CDR3 here is CASSLDSSSADTQYF. CDR3 bases: TGCGCCAGCAGCTTGGACTCTAGCAGCGCAGATACGCAGTATTTT. Using reference TRBV5-1 and TRBJ2-3 for the parts outside the CDR3, the full variable domain is KAGVTQTPRYLIKTRGQQVTLSCSPISGHRSVSWYQQTPGQGLQFLFEYFSETQRNKGNFPGRFSGRQFSNSRSEMNVSTLELGDSALYLCASSLDSSSADTQYFGPGTRLTVL.

V and J are TRBV7-6 and TRBJ1-1; a possible D gene is TRBD1 (6 bases). Trimming took 3 bases from V and 4 from J, leaving 12 bases between them. The germline gives CDR1 SGHVS, CDR2 FNYEAQ. The CDR3 totals 14 residues. The CDR3 DNA is TGTGCCAGCAGCTTTCTACAGGGTGGCACTGAAGCTTTCTTT. Its protein is CASSFLQGGTEAFF.